This T cell receptor (beta chain) was documented in a study of cytomegalovirus exposure and HLA in healthy donors. The CDR3 has 12 amino acids. Trimming pared 0 bases from V and 6 bases from J, leaving 5 bases between. CDR1 is SGHRS and CDR2 is YFSETQ in the germline V gene. The primer mix had 60 Vbeta and 13 Jbeta primers. Profiled with immunoSEQ multiplex PCR; TCRdb holds only in-frame clones, not every one. Of 130,000 or so clones in the sample, approximately 79% are singletons; the top ten hold about 4.3%. Note on this clone: Its specificity is not known.

Unrecorded immune exposure was likely among donors, who were nominally healthy when sampled. General observations from the study: Analysis performed later found 16,000 or so TCR beta sequences associated with HLA alleles at 0.05 false discovery rate. Researchers reported in a later analysis that common viral pathogens appeared linked to several top clusters. In vitro confirmation showed a few CMV-associated chains to be CMV antigen specific.

Sequenced material: PBMCs. The TCR sequence derives from a man younger than 35 in good health and CMV-seropositive. The genes are TRBV5-1 and TRBJ2-3; the D gene is possibly TRBD2 (5 bases). Here the CDR3 reads CASSLGGDTQYF. The CDR3 DNA reads as TGCGCCAGCAGCTTGGGAGGGGATACGCAGTATTTT.